Ten or more counts support the clone carrying this T cell receptor (beta chain). This entry belongs to a study of T cell repertoires in cytomegalovirus infection. Across the whole study: CMV infection together with matching HLA type was indicated by public TCR beta signatures.

TCRdb itself ran the reads through MiXCR, one entry per CDR3 protein. The sample yields 200,000 to 250,000 distinct CDR3 sequences, approximately 6.7% seen once. The clonotype comes from a human donor in good health (CMV status not recorded). Some clones in this sample may be carry-over from other donors' samples. The sequenced sample consisted of PBMCs.

CDR3 loop: CASSTGANTEAFF. The DNA of the CDR3 is TGTGCCAGCAGCACTGGGGCGAACACTGAAGCTTTCTTT. This chain connects TRBV7-2 to TRBJ1-1, with D tentatively TRBD1 (5 bases). CDR1 SGHTA and CDR2 FQGNSA come from the germline V gene. V lost 5 bases to trimming and J lost 1 base, with 8 bases between them. This CDR3 contains 13 residues.